Below are 6 T cell receptor beta chains sequenced from a single sample in a study of cytomegalovirus exposure and HLA in healthy donors. A multiplex PCR was run with 60 Vbeta primers and 13 Jbeta primers. Sequencing was performed with immunoSEQ multiplex PCR; in TCRdb, only in-frame clones are kept and a portion is missing. The repertoire holds about 110,000 clones, with more than 60% as singletons. The source material was PBMCs. The receptors here all came from a woman between 50 and 59 years old in good health and CMV-seropositive.

The chain recombines TRBV7-2 with TRBJ2-3, with 13 positions matching TRBD2. The J segment lost 10 bases and the V segment lost 0 bases, leaving 10 bases of the junction unmatched. Germline V lookup: CDR1 SGHTA, CDR2 FQGNSA. The CDR3 has 17 amino acids. CDR3 DNA: TGTGCCAGCAGCTTAGCGGGGTCGGGACTAGCGGGGTTGGCGCAGTATTTT. Its translation is CASSLAGSGLAGLAQYF.

This chain uses TRBV5-1 with TRBJ1-5; D ambiguous. The V end was cut by 4 bases, the J end by 8 bases, with 19 bases between. Germline loops: CDR1 SGHRS, CDR2 YFSETQ. The CDR3 has 15 residues. As DNA, the CDR3 is TGCGCCAGCAGCCCCACCGGGAACTATAGGGAGCCCCAGCATTTT. Its translation: CASSPTGNYREPQHF.

V and J are TRBV18 and TRBJ1-1; possible D gene TRBD1, 6 bases. Looked up from germline, CDR1 is KGHSH and CDR2 is LQKENI. The CDR3 extends over 14 amino acids. V was pared by 4 bases and J by 0 bases, with 9 bases between. CDR3 bases: TGTGCCAGCTCACTACAGGGCATGAACACTGAAGCTTTCTTT. Its translation: CASSLQGMNTEAFF.

The chain links TRBV28 to TRBJ2-7; a weak D match, TRBD1 (5 bases). V was clipped by 7 bases and J by 2 bases, with 15 bases between them. Germline loops: CDR1 MDHEN, CDR2 SYDVKM. The CDR3 contains 14 residues. The CDR3 region is CASKETVSTYEQYF. CDR3 DNA: TGTGCCAGCAAGGAGACAGTCAGTACCTACGAGCAGTACTTC.

The chain joins TRBV6-4 to TRBJ2-5; a weak D match, TRBD2 (6 bases). This CDR3 has 11 residues. V gave up 5 bases and J gave up 11 bases, with 12 bases separating them. Germline V lookup: CDR1 MRHNA, CDR2 SNTAGT. CDR3 nucleotides: TGTGCCAGCAGTCACCGGGACTTACAGTACTTC. This codes for CASSHRDLQYF.

The chain has TRBV6-1 and TRBJ2-7; 14 nucleotides line up with TRBD2. The CDR3 has 15 residues. The V segment lost 10 bases and the J segment 6 bases; nucleotides outside the gene matches: 11. The germline V gene has CDR1 MNHNS and CDR2 SASEGT. CDR3 sequence reads: CATPGLAGGRGEQYF. The CDR3 bases are TGTGCCACCCCTGGACTAGCGGGGGGTCGCGGCGAGCAGTACTTC.